Included here is one T cell receptor beta chain sequence, with context. Germline trimming cut 2 bases from V and 6 bases from J; bases unmatched to any gene: 8. CDR3 length equals 15 residues. Germline V gives CDR1 SGHTA, CDR2 FQGNSA. The sample originates from a study of blood T cell repertoires in COVID-19. Looking at the study overall: PBMCs, B-cell-depleted T cells, or T cells provided the cDNA or gDNA that made up the material.

Clones were read by immunoSEQ multiplex PCR, and TCRdb kept only the in-frame ones, dropping some. The sample lists 97,000 or so clones; roughly 86% were seen once. The chain is built from TRBV7-2 and TRBJ2-3, with 7 nucleotides matching TRBD2. Sequenced input: peripheral blood. The sequence was obtained from a man aged 35 to 55 with active or convalescent COVID-19. Here the CDR3 reads CASSLLPREADTQYF. The CDR3 bases are TGTGCCAGCAGCTTACTCCCCCGGGAGGCCGATACGCAGTATTTT. The entire variable domain, with the rest obtained from reference TRBV7-2 and TRBJ2-3, is as follows: GAGVSQSPSNKVTEKGKDVELRCDPISGHTALYWYRQSLGQGLEFLIYFQGNSAPDKSGLPSDRFSAERTGGSVSTLTIQRTQQEDSAVYLCASSLLPREADTQYFGPGTRLTVL.